Shown below are 22 T cell receptor beta chains from a single sample sequenced in a study of T cell responses to AZD1222 COVID-19 vaccine. Clones were sequenced by immunoSEQ multiplex PCR, and TCRdb holds only the in-frame ones, with some missing. The data contain over 120,000 clones, about 90% of them seen just once; the ten biggest clones take up less than 3.5%. The sequencing here drew on peripheral blood, taken 28 days after the second AZD1222 dose. These receptors were obtained from an adult who received the AZD1222 COVID-19 vaccine.

The chain carries TRBV5-4 and TRBJ2-3; 7 bases map to TRBD2. Germline V gene sequence: CDR1 SGHNT, CDR2 YYREEE (reference sequence). The CDR3 runs to 17 residues. V trimming: 0 bases; J trimming: 3 bases; junction bases outside the gene matches: 10. CDR3 protein: CASSLASAGAGTDTQYF. CDR3 in DNA: TGTGCCAGCAGCTTGGCCTCTGCGGGAGCAGGTACAGATACGCAGTATTTT.

The V and J genes are TRBV19 and TRBJ2-2; D is perhaps TRBD2 (6 bases). Germline V lookup: CDR1 LNHDA, CDR2 SQIVND (reference sequence). V gave up 2 bases and J gave up 1 base, with 11 bases separating them. This CDR3 contains 16 residues. The chain's CDR3 is CASSIRGGQNTGELFF. The CDR3 DNA sequence: TGTGCCAGTAGTATAAGAGGAGGGCAGAACACCGGGGAGCTGTTTTTT.

The genes are TRBV19 and TRBJ1-5; 10 nucleotides match TRBD1. Germline CDR1 reads LNHDA; CDR2 reads SQIVND (reference sequence). J was trimmed by 6 bases and V by 9 bases; bases with no gene match: 5. The CDR3 sequence is 13 residues long. The CDR3 spells CASRDRGSQPQHF. The CDR3, as DNA: TGTGCCAGCCGGGACAGGGGTAGTCAGCCCCAGCATTTT.

The chain has TRBV28 and TRBJ2-3; D perhaps matches TRBD2 (5 bases). Germline V gene lookup returns CDR1 MDHEN and CDR2 SYDVKM. The CDR3 totals 14 residues. The germline V and J ends were trimmed by 5 bases and 4 bases, with 13 bases remaining between them. CDR3 sequence: CASSPLANSDTQYF. The CDR3 coding sequence is TGTGCCAGCAGTCCCTTAGCGAACTCAGATACGCAGTATTTT. The full variable domain, in which reference TRBV28 and TRBJ2-3 provide the parts outside the CDR3, is DVKVTQSSRYLVKRTGEKVFLECVQDMDHENMFWYRQDPGLGLRLIYFSYDVKMKEKGDIPEGYSVSREKKERFSLILESASTNQTSMYLCASSPLANSDTQYFGPGTRLTVL.

The chain links TRBV29-1 to TRBJ2-5; 8 bases are shared with TRBD2. CDR1 is SQVTM, CDR2 ANQGSEA, per germline. The CDR3 has 13 amino acids. V shed 3 bases and J 5 bases; nucleotides not matched to a gene: 5. The CDR3 sequence is CSVDPSGSETQYF. The CDR3 DNA follows: TGCAGCGTTGATCCGAGCGGGAGTGAGACCCAGTACTTC. The variable domain in full, completed from reference TRBV29-1 and TRBJ2-5, reads SAVISQKPSRDICQRGTSLTIQCQVDSQVTMMFWYRQQPGQSLTLIATANQGSEATYESGFVIDKFPISRPNLTFSTLTVSNMSPEDSSIYLCSVDPSGSETQYFGPGTRLLVL.

V is TRBV4-1 and J is TRBJ1-2, with D perhaps TRBD1 (5 bases). Germline values: CDR1 MGHRA, CDR2 YSYEKL. The V gene lost 0 bases and the J gene lost 0 bases, with 11 bases spanning the gap. This CDR3 region has 16 residues. CDR3 DNA: TGCGCCAGCAGCCAAGATTTGGGGACTACTAACTATGGCTACACCTTC. This translates into CASSQDLGTTNYGYTF.

The V gene is TRBV18, the J gene TRBJ2-1; D remains ambiguous. The CDR3 consists of 16 residues. V lost 3 bases and J lost 5, with 17 bases in between. Germline CDR1 KGHSH, CDR2 LQKENI. CDR3 sequence: CASSPRTASENNEQFF. The CDR3 nucleotides read TGTGCCAGCTCACCGCGGACGGCATCAGAGAACAATGAGCAGTTCTTC.

The chain uses TRBV27 and TRBJ1-1, with D hard to call. V was shortened by 2 bases and J by 0 bases, with 10 bases between the two germline ends. The CDR3 covers 15 residues. CDR1 and CDR2 from the germline V gene are MNHEY and SMNVEV (reference sequence). CDR3 loop: CASSLGYGLNTEAFF. The CDR3 coding sequence is TGTGCCAGCAGTTTAGGTTATGGCCTGAACACTGAAGCTTTCTTT.

The chain couples TRBV5-6 to TRBJ2-1; D is ambiguous. Trimming took 1 base from V and 10 from J, leaving 6 bases between them. CDR1 and CDR2 (germline): SGHDT, YYEEEE. This CDR3 is 11 amino acids long. The CDR3 is CASSLIGEQFF. The CDR3 coding sequence is TGTGCCAGCAGCTTGATTGGGGAGCAGTTCTTC.

The genes are TRBV2 and TRBJ1-3; D call uncertain. The CDR3 runs 14 residues. V lost 4 bases and J lost 4, with 11 bases in between. Germline-derived CDR1 and CDR2 are SNHLY and FYNNEI. The CDR3, as DNA: TGTGCCAGCAGTGGGGCCAGTTTCGGAAACACCATATATTTT. Amino acids: CASSGASFGNTIYF.

The chain recombines TRBV27 with TRBJ1-4, with 9 bases identical to TRBD1. J lost 5 bases, V lost 7 bases, and 11 bases had no gene match. This CDR3 has 16 residues. Looked up from germline, CDR1 is MNHEY and CDR2 is SMNVEV (reference sequence). The CDR3: CASTPFPGQGNEKLFF. Here the CDR3 DNA reads TGTGCCAGCACTCCCTTTCCGGGACAGGGAAATGAAAAACTGTTTTTT.

V gene TRBV19 combines with J gene TRBJ2-5; TRBD2 agrees at 9 bases. J was trimmed by 7 bases and V by 2 bases; bases with no gene match: 20. The CDR3 extends over 19 amino acids. Germline CDR1 and CDR2: LNHDA and SQIVND (reference sequence). CDR3 in amino acids: CASSIKLVAGARLRGTQYF. The CDR3 nucleotides are TGTGCCAGTAGTATAAAGTTGGTAGCGGGAGCTCGGTTACGGGGGACCCAGTACTTC. Filled out from reference TRBV19 and TRBJ2-5, the complete variable domain reads DGGITQSPKYLFRKEGQNVTLSCEQNLNHDAMYWYRQDPGQGLRLIYYSQIVNDFQKGDIAEGYSVSREKKESFPLTVTSAQKNPTAFYLCASSIKLVAGARLRGTQYFGPGTRLLVL.

The chain has TRBV19 and TRBJ2-1, with D possibly matching TRBD2 (5 bases). V lost 2 bases, J lost 2 bases, and 7 bases lay in between. Germline V gene sequence: CDR1 LNHDA, CDR2 SQIVND (reference sequence). This CDR3 region has 14 residues. Written as DNA, the CDR3 is TGTGCCAGTAGTATATTCGGGACCTACAATGAGCAGTTCTTC. It codes for CASSIFGTYNEQFF.

The chain has TRBV13 and TRBJ2-1; no definite D call. The CDR3 sequence is 16 residues long. Germline V gives CDR1 PRHDT, CDR2 FYEKMQ (reference sequence). Trimming removed 5 bases at V and 3 bases at J, with 17 bases between. Here the CDR3 reads CASSPRAKIGYNEQFF. DNA for the CDR3: TGTGCCAGCAGCCCCCGCGCCAAGATAGGCTACAATGAGCAGTTCTTC.

The V and J genes are TRBV5-4 and TRBJ2-7; D is unresolved. This CDR3 has 14 residues. Germline lookup yields CDR1 SGHNT and CDR2 YYREEE (reference sequence). The germline V and J ends were trimmed by 1 base and 2 bases, with 10 bases remaining between them. CDR3 in amino acids: CASSLQAETYEQYF. CDR3 sequence (DNA): TGTGCCAGCAGCTTGCAGGCAGAAACCTACGAGCAGTACTTC.

The chain carries TRBV29-1 and TRBJ1-3, with 8 bases aligning to TRBD1. CDR3 length equals 15 residues. After removal of 1 base from V and 0 bases from J, the junction contained 2 bases not matched to a gene. Germline assignment: CDR1 SQVTM and CDR2 ANQGSEA. The CDR3 loop reads CSVEGTGTSGNTIYF. CDR3 sequence (DNA): TGCAGCGTTGAAGGGACAGGGACCTCTGGAAACACCATATATTTT.

This clone has just one count. The CDR3 sequence is CASSAEQGAISQPQHF. The CDR3 coding sequence is TGTGCCAGCAGCGCCGAGCAGGGCGCCATAAGTCAGCCCCAGCATTTT. The chain employs TRBV7-2 and TRBJ1-5, with TRBD1 as a possible D gene (5 bases). Germline V gives CDR1 SGHTA, CDR2 FQGNSA. Trimming shortened V by 5 bases and J by 6 bases, and 20 bases separated the two germline ends. This CDR3 has 16 residues.

This clone was seen only once. J is TRBJ2-7 and V is TRBV3-1 (or the pseudogene TRBV3-2); perhaps TRBD2 as D (5 bases). This CDR3 spans 15 amino acids. Germline CDR1 LGHDT, CDR2 YNNKEL (reference sequence). The ends were cut back, 4 bases at V and 6 bases at J, with 19 bases in the middle. CDR3 bases: TGTGCCAGCAGCCTCAATGGAGCGGAGAGGGCCGAGCAGTACTTC. Protein sequence: CASSLNGAERAEQYF.

The chain has TRBV10-3 and TRBJ1-1; D remains ambiguous. The CDR3 runs to 14 residues. Trimming stripped 3 bases from V and 4 bases from J, with 12 bases between. Germline assignment: CDR1 ENHRY and CDR2 SYGVKD. DNA of the CDR3: TGTGCCATCAGTGATAGTCAGGCCGGCACTGAAGCTTTCTTT. This codes for CAISDSQAGTEAFF.

The chain joins TRBV2 to TRBJ1-2; 7 nucleotides match TRBD1. Looked up from germline, CDR1 is SNHLY and CDR2 is FYNNEI. The CDR3 is 14 amino acids. V gave up 6 bases and J gave up 6 bases; unmatched junction bases: 10. In DNA, the CDR3 is TGTGCCAGCAGGGGTTCCGACAGGGTGAATGGCTACACCTTC. Its translation is CASRGSDRVNGYTF.

This clone appeared once. The chain joins TRBV30 to TRBJ1-2, with D unclear. Germline CDR1 reads GTSNPN; CDR2 reads SVGIG (reference sequence). The CDR3 is made up of 14 amino acids. Trimming removed 0 bases from V and 8 bases from J, with 16 bases in between. CDR3 sequence reads: CAWSVSLQPGGYTF. DNA of the CDR3: TGTGCCTGGAGTGTATCTCTCCAACCGGGAGGCTACACCTTC.

The DNA for the CDR3 is TGTGCCAGCAGGCCGGAGGGAGCCCGAGTTGGGGCAGAGACCCAGTACTTC. It is translated as CASRPEGARVGAETQYF. The V gene is TRBV5-8, the J gene TRBJ2-5, with D tentatively TRBD2 (6 bases). Looked up from germline, CDR1 is SGHTS and CDR2 is YDEGEE. This CDR3 contains 17 residues. The germline V and J ends were trimmed by 5 bases and 4 bases, with 24 bases remaining between them.